The 29 T cell receptor beta chains listed next were all sequenced from one sample in a study of OX40 agonist ivuxolimab in advanced cancers. Libraries were prepared by immunoSEQ multiplex PCR; TCRdb keeps only in-frame clonotypes and omits some of them. Altogether 60,000 or so clones are present, about 85% being singletons, with the ten largest covering roughly 4.5%. Specimen: CD4+ or CD8+ T cells sorted from blood, collected in a trial of the OX40 agonist ivuxolimab. Receptor source: an adult with an advanced solid tumor such as melanoma, head and neck, liver or kidney cancer.

The V call is TRBV2, the J call TRBJ2-1; 9 bases fit TRBD1. The V gene's germline CDR1 is SNHLY and CDR2 FYNNEI. CDR3 length: 14 residues. V gave up 3 bases and J gave up 5 bases; unmatched junction bases: 2. The CDR3 reads CASSEGTGHNEQFF. CDR3 coding DNA: TGTGCCAGCAGTGAGGGGACAGGGCACAATGAGCAGTTCTTC. Using reference TRBV2 and TRBJ2-1 for the parts outside the CDR3, the full variable domain is EPEVTQTPSHQVTQMGQEVILRCVPISNHLYFYWYRQILGQKVEFLVSFYNNEISEKSEIFDDQFSVERPDGSNFTLKIRSTKLEDSAMYFCASSEGTGHNEQFFGPGTRLTVL.

This rearrangement joins TRBV19 to TRBJ1-5; D gene unclear. V gave up 6 bases and J gave up 5 bases, with 11 bases separating them. CDR3 length equals 13 residues. Germline-derived CDR1 and CDR2 are LNHDA and SQIVND (reference sequence). CDR3 residues: CASRTLGDQPQHF. CDR3 nucleotides: TGTGCCAGTAGGACCCTTGGGGATCAGCCCCAGCATTTT. Supplemented by reference TRBV19 and TRBJ1-5, the full variable domain reads DGGITQSPKYLFRKEGQNVTLSCEQNLNHDAMYWYRQDPGQGLRLIYYSQIVNDFQKGDIAEGYSVSREKKESFPLTVTSAQKNPTAFYLCASRTLGDQPQHFGDGTRLSIL.

The chain combines TRBV7-2 with TRBJ2-5; tentative D call: TRBD1 (6 bases). CDR1 SGHTA and CDR2 FQGNSA come from the germline V gene. CDR3 length equals 15 residues. Trimming left V 1 base short and J 4 bases short, with 13 bases between. In DNA form, the CDR3 reads TGTGCCAGCAGCTTAGGTCTTGCAGGGGCAGAGACCCAGTACTTC. This codes for CASSLGLAGAETQYF.

The rearrangement uses TRBV6-1 and TRBJ2-7, with 9 bases aligning to TRBD1. J gave up 2 bases and V 3 bases, and 2 bases lay outside the gene matches. This CDR3 contains 14 residues. CDR1 and CDR2 from the germline V gene are MNHNS and SASEGT. DNA for the CDR3: TGTGCCAGCAGTGAGGGACAGGGTACCTACGAGCAGTACTTC. It codes for CASSEGQGTYEQYF.

The chain is built from TRBV10-3 and TRBJ2-1, with D maybe TRBD2 (5 bases). The V end was cut by 6 bases, the J end by 7 bases, with 28 bases between. The germline CDR1 and CDR2 sequences are ENHRY and SYGVKD. The CDR3 sequence is 18 residues long. In DNA, the CDR3 is TGTGCCATCAGGGAATTTTCAACCCTCACTAGGGAAGTTAATGAGCAGTTCTTC. Residues: CAIREFSTLTREVNEQFF.

The chain uses TRBV19 and TRBJ1-2, with 9 positions matching TRBD1. Per germline, CDR1 LNHDA and CDR2 SQIVND (reference sequence). V lost 7 bases and J lost 7; bases outside the gene matches: 16. The CDR3 covers 16 residues. The CDR3 loop is CASTKGRRDREPGYTF. Written as DNA, the CDR3 is TGTGCCAGTACCAAGGGGCGCCGGGACAGGGAACCTGGCTACACCTTC.

The V and J genes are TRBV10-2 and TRBJ2-7, with D perhaps given as TRBD1 or TRBD2 (7 bases each). There are 15 residues in the CDR3. V was cut by 5 bases and J by 4 bases, with 18 bases left in between. Germline V gives CDR1 WSHSY, CDR2 SAAADI. The CDR3 bases are TGCGCCAGCAGTCCAGCCCGACAGGGAGGGTACGAGCAGTACTTC. This translates into CASSPARQGGYEQYF.

V gene TRBV5-6 combines with J gene TRBJ1-1, with no clear D. Germline V gives CDR1 SGHDT, CDR2 YYEEEE. V lost 2 bases, J lost 6 bases, and 11 bases lay in between. There are 13 residues in the CDR3. The CDR3 sequence is CASSFGPSAEAFF. CDR3 bases: TGTGCCAGCAGCTTTGGGCCAAGCGCTGAAGCTTTCTTT.

V is TRBV11-2 and J is TRBJ2-7, with TRBD2 matching over 11 bases. The CDR3 is 14 residues long. Per the germline V gene, CDR1 is SGHAT and CDR2 is FQNNGV. Trimming cost V 6 bases and J 3 bases; bases outside gene matches: 4. CDR3 nucleotides: TGTGCCAGCAGAAAGGGACTAGCGGACTACGAGCAGTACTTC. Its protein is CASRKGLADYEQYF.

This clone was detected only a few times. This sequence joins TRBV5-1 and TRBJ2-7; no reliable D call. V gave up 4 bases and J gave up 6 bases, with 17 bases separating them. CDR1 is SGHRS and CDR2 is YFSETQ in the germline V gene. This CDR3 has 14 amino acids. The CDR3 protein is CASSPDLPRREQYF. The CDR3 DNA reads as TGCGCCAGCAGCCCGGACCTTCCCCGGCGCGAGCAGTACTTC.

This chain links TRBV2 with TRBJ2-7; D may be TRBD2 (5 bases). Germline CDR1 is SNHLY and CDR2 is FYNNEI. With 5 bases removed from V and 4 bases from J, the gap between germline ends came to 15 bases. This CDR3 is built from 14 residues. CDR3 sequence reads: CASSLLSGPYEQYF. The CDR3, as DNA: TGTGCCAGCAGTCTCCTCAGCGGCCCGTACGAGCAGTACTTC.

The chain combines TRBV13 with TRBJ2-2; 7 bases are shared with TRBD1. The CDR3 runs 14 residues. Germline V CDR1 and CDR2: PRHDT, FYEKMQ (reference sequence). With V trimmed by 7 bases and J by 7 bases, 9 bases remained unmatched. In DNA form, the CDR3 reads TGTGCCAGCACCGTGACAGGGTTTATCGGGGAGCTGTTTTTT. This sequence encodes CASTVTGFIGELFF.

The V call is TRBV28, the J call TRBJ2-7; D is unresolved. Deletions cut 6 bases from V and 6 bases from J, with 18 bases between. The CDR3 is 14 amino acids. CDR1 and CDR2 from the germline V gene are MDHEN and SYDVKM. CDR3 amino acids: CASSPPARSREQYF. The CDR3 DNA follows: TGTGCCAGCAGCCCCCCCGCTAGGAGTCGCGAGCAGTACTTC.

This chain uses TRBV18 with TRBJ2-5, with 10 bases lining up with TRBD1. This CDR3 has 15 amino acids. Trimming at V came to 9 bases and at J to 5 bases, leaving 12 bases not matched to a gene. CDR1 is KGHSH, CDR2 LQKENI, per germline. The CDR3 here is CARLRQGAHMETQYF. CDR3 DNA: TGTGCCAGACTGAGACAGGGGGCGCATATGGAGACCCAGTACTTC.

The V and J genes are TRBV13 and TRBJ2-7; maybe TRBD1 (5 bases). Trimming cost V 5 bases and J 2 bases, with 10 bases left between them. The CDR3 covers 13 residues. Germline V gene sequence: CDR1 PRHDT, CDR2 FYEKMQ (reference sequence). CDR3 bases: TGTGCCAGCAGCCCCATGGGGCCCTACGAGCAGTACTTC. This gives the protein CASSPMGPYEQYF.

The chain recombines TRBV15 with TRBJ2-7, with TRBD1 matching 7 bases. Germline loops: CDR1 LNHNV, CDR2 YYDKDF (reference sequence). The V and J ends lost 3 bases and 2 bases, in that order; junction bases with no gene match: 7. There are 15 residues in the CDR3. DNA of the CDR3: TGTGCCACCAGCAGGTCCTTGACAGGGACCTACGAGCAGTACTTC. Amino acids: CATSRSLTGTYEQYF.

This chain connects TRBV6-5 to TRBJ2-1, with 11 bases lining up with TRBD2. The CDR3 totals 15 residues. The trim removed 6 bases at V and 6 bases at J, leaving 7 bases unmatched. Germline V gene lookup returns CDR1 MNHEY and CDR2 SVGAGI. The CDR3 region has the DNA TGTGCCAGCAGCCTGCGACTAGCGGGACTCAATGAGCAGTTCTTC. Translated, it gives CASSLRLAGLNEQFF.

This clone was recorded once. The rearrangement joins TRBV7-3 to TRBJ2-5, with D possibly matching TRBD1 (5 bases). Germline V gene data show CDR1 as SGHTA and CDR2 as FQGTGA. This CDR3 comprises 14 residues. V was shortened by 1 base and J by 9 bases, with 15 bases between the two germline ends. The CDR3 nucleotides read TGTGCCAGCAGCTTAAGTCGCGACTTGGGGCCCCAGTACTTC. This codes for CASSLSRDLGPQYF.

DNA for the CDR3: TGTGCCAGCAGTACATCAGGGGGCTCGGGCGAGCAGTACTTC. Encoded protein: CASSTSGGSGEQYF. This sequence joins TRBV6-6 and TRBJ2-7; 8 nucleotides line up with TRBD1. Trimming at V came to 5 bases and at J to 6 bases, leaving 9 bases not matched to a gene. Germline V gene lookup returns CDR1 MNHNY and CDR2 SVGAGI (reference sequence). There are 14 residues in the CDR3.

V gene TRBV28 combines with J gene TRBJ2-1; unclear D gene. The V gene's germline CDR1 is MDHEN and CDR2 SYDVKM. V dropped 5 bases and J dropped 3 bases, with 5 bases sitting between them. The CDR3 has 12 residues. The CDR3 region has the DNA TGTGCCAGCAGTGAGCTCTACAATGAGCAGTTCTTC. Translation: CASSELYNEQFF. Looking up the rest from reference TRBV28 and TRBJ2-1 gives the full variable domain: DVKVTQSSRYLVKRTGEKVFLECVQDMDHENMFWYRQDPGLGLRLIYFSYDVKMKEKGDIPEGYSVSREKKERFSLILESASTNQTSMYLCASSELYNEQFFGPGTRLTVL.

This rearrangement joins TRBV14 to TRBJ2-1; 7 bases are a match to TRBD2. J gave up 15 bases and V 0 bases, and 14 bases lay outside the gene matches. The length of the CDR3 is 15 residues. Germline V lookup: CDR1 SGHDN, CDR2 FVKESK. Here the CDR3 DNA reads TGTGCCAGCAGCCAAGATGGGGGGGTAGCGGGTCGGTGGTTCTTC. Residues: CASSQDGGVAGRWFF.

The chain couples TRBV6-4 to TRBJ2-3; 8 positions agree with TRBD2. The V and J ends lost 6 bases and 2 bases, in that order; junction bases with no gene match: 4. CDR3 size: 14 residues. The germline V gene has CDR1 MRHNA and CDR2 SNTAGT. The CDR3 protein is CASRREAFTDTQYF. DNA for the CDR3: TGTGCCAGCAGGCGGGAGGCGTTCACAGATACGCAGTATTTT.

This chain joins TRBV11-2 and TRBJ1-2; a possible D gene is TRBD1 (6 bases). Trimming shortened V by 5 bases and J by 4 bases, and 17 bases separated the two germline ends. The CDR3 length is 15 residues. The germline gives CDR1 SGHAT, CDR2 FQNNGV. The CDR3 protein is CASSPGHRLPYGYTF. The CDR3 DNA is TGTGCCAGCAGCCCGGGACACCGACTTCCCTATGGCTACACCTTC. The complete variable domain, with remaining parts taken from reference TRBV11-2 and TRBJ1-2, reads EAGVAQSPRYKIIEKRQSVAFWCNPISGHATLYWYQQILGQGPKLLIQFQNNGVVDDSQLPKDRFSAERLKGVDSTLKIQPAKLEDSAVYLCASSPGHRLPYGYTFGSGTRLTVV.

The CDR3: CASSSTASGSGGQYF. CDR3 DNA sequence: TGTGCCAGCAGCAGTACCGCTAGCGGATCCGGGGGGCAGTATTTT. The chain has TRBV9 and TRBJ2-3; 7 nucleotides agree with TRBD2. The CDR3 length is 15 residues. Germline CDR1 reads SGDLS; CDR2 reads YYNGEE. Trimming cost V 4 bases and J 11 bases; bases outside gene matches: 16.

V gene TRBV7-2 combines with J gene TRBJ1-5, with TRBD1 identical over 9 bases. The CDR3 spans 13 residues. V dropped 5 bases and J dropped 5; count of bases not matched to a gene: 1. Germline V lookup: CDR1 SGHTA, CDR2 FQGNSA. The CDR3 is CASSTGGDQPQHF. CDR3 in DNA: TGTGCCAGCAGCACAGGGGGCGATCAGCCCCAGCATTTT.

This sequence joins TRBV28 and TRBJ2-1; D ambiguous. V lost 8 bases and J lost 4, with 15 bases in between. CDR1 is MDHEN, CDR2 SYDVKM, per germline. There are 14 residues in the CDR3. CDR3 sequence: CASQLWSGYNEQFF. Written as DNA, the CDR3 is TGTGCCAGCCAATTGTGGTCTGGGTACAATGAGCAGTTCTTC.

The chain carries TRBV6-1 and TRBJ1-1; D perhaps matches TRBD1 (6 bases). Germline values: CDR1 MNHNS, CDR2 SASEGT. Trimming took off 3 bases at V and 8 bases at J, with 10 bases between the two ends. The CDR3 spans 12 residues. The CDR3, as DNA: TGTGCCAGCAGTGACTTTGGGGGCGAAGCTTTCTTT. Protein product: CASSDFGGEAFF.

As concerns this clone: Sequence at one end of the junction differs from germline and may be a read error. Here the CDR3 reads CAGSQGPGGRTYEQYF. The DNA for the CDR3 is TGTGCCGGCAGCCAAGGCCCGGGGGGGAGAACCTACGAGCAGTACTTC. The rearrangement links TRBV4-2 to TRBJ2-7; 8 bases map to TRBD2. This CDR3 contains 16 residues. CDR1 LGHNA and CDR2 YNFKEQ come from the germline V gene.

The chain has TRBV6-5 and TRBJ1-1; D remains unclear. The CDR3 covers 14 residues. The V end was cut by 5 bases, the J end by 2 bases, with 12 bases between. Germline V gene data show CDR1 as MNHEY and CDR2 as SVGAGI. CDR3 amino acids: CASSPTRLNTEAFF. The CDR3 DNA follows: TGTGCCAGCAGTCCAACAAGATTAAACACTGAAGCTTTCTTT.